This T cell receptor beta chain emerged from a study of blood T cells in healthy people across ages (dated by TCRdb to between 2015 and 2016). Background for the entire study: In model experiments, template switching captured roughly one uniquely barcoded TCR beta cDNA molecule for every two T cells. Using the same blood draw, the study looked at two additional independent replicas of 1 million unique cDNA reads for two donors, one aged 18 to 30 and the other aged 80 or older. The donors were divided into four age groups: young (average around 16 years), middle-aged (approximately 41), aged (about 56) and long-lived (82). Using deep sequencing normalized with unique cDNA molecular identifiers, the study measured how TCR beta repertoire diversity changes with age. Donors of different ages were randomly distributed across sequencing lanes to avoid experimental bias.

Note on this clonotype: Its target antigen remains unknown. Base quality data are lacking; no much larger clone is found one base away.

The library was prepared using 5' RACE. The sequencer listed for this sample is Illumina HiSeq 2500. A second PCR of 7 to 11 cycles was performed with a sample-barcoded 5' primer and a J-beta primer mix. Each TCR beta cDNA molecule received a unique molecular identifier from a template-switch 5' adaptor carrying 12 random nucleotides. Each sample yielded at least 3 million CDR3-containing paired-end reads. First-strand cDNA was synthesized from all RNA with the Mint cDNA synthesis kit, primed by a TRBC-specific oligonucleotide. Following uracil-DNA glycosylase treatment, a first 18-cycle PCR with universal primers M1SS and BC2_uni_R was performed on all cDNA. On the authors' methods: Normalization of each sample was performed by random selection of 1 million high-quality reads, each carrying a distinct molecular identifier. Reads sharing molecular identifiers were discarded rather than binned into consensus sequences. MiTCR, with a Q25 quality threshold and the strictest error-elimination algorithm, was used for CDR3 identification, clonotype clustering and error correction. Lower-bound total TCR beta diversity was estimated with a nonparametric unseen species model using Euler transformation. TCRdb trimmed public reads at Q25 via fastp, called clones via MiXCR and kept in-frame beta chains. Rows matching on CDR3 protein sequence are summarized as one entry with the most common DNA and genes. TCRdb, not the original authors, processed these V and J calls. The sample table records more than 800,000 distinct CDR3 sequences; about 30% of these occur just once. Of the sample, 17% falls within the top ten clones.

On the study overall, not on this receptor specifically: Because profiling used bulk unsorted PBMCs, naive and antigen-experienced compartments could not be compared conclusively. A strong correlation was found between observed TCR beta diversity and the percentage of naive T cells measured by flow cytometry. Estimates of total diversity based on one million sequenced T cells were regarded as lower bounds and as underestimates. As age increased, observed TCR beta diversity per million T cells dropped in a roughly linear way, and a significant reduction was already evident by age 40. The long-lived group showed more naive CD4+ T cells, fewer expanded clones and increased TCR diversity than the aged group, suggesting age selection. Donor CMV infection status was unknown, potentially confounding age-related changes in expanded clonotypes.

Systemically healthy Caucasian individuals from Russia, approximately 39 in total and aged roughly 6 to 100 years, were included as donors. Each donor gave about 10 milliliters of peripheral blood, drawn into EDTA-treated Vacutainer tubes. Ficoll-Paque density-gradient centrifugation was used to isolate PBMCs, with at least 6 million per sample. Total RNA, at least 6 micrograms per sample, was extracted from PBMCs with Trizol reagent. Naive CD45RAhigh/CD27high T cell percentages were measured by flow cytometry on a PBMC aliquot from every donor. V drops 6 bases and J drops 2 bases, leaving 9 bases in between. Reading the germline V gene (reference sequence) gives CDR1 DFQATT and CDR2 SNEGSKA. From its cysteine to its phenylalanine, the CDR3 spans 12 amino acids. Solely the CDR3 DNA is kept, with 36 bases framed from the first base.

The sequence is built from TRBV20-1 and TRBJ2-3, with the D gene uncertain. Specimen: blood. The sequence derives from a woman over 75 in good health. The encoded CDR3 is CSALEATDTQYF. The nucleotide sequence reads TGCAGTGCGCTAGAGGCCACAGATACGCAGTATTTT.